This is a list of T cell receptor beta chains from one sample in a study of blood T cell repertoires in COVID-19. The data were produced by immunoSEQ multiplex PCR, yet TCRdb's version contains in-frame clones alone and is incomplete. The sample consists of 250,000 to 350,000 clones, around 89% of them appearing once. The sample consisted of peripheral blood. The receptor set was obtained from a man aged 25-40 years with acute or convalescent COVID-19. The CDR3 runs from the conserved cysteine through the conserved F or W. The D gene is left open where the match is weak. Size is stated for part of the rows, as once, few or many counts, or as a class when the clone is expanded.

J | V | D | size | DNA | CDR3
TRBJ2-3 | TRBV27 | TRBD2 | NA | TGTGCCAGCAGTTGGGGACTAGTGGGAGATACGCAGTATTTT | CASSWGLVGDTQYF
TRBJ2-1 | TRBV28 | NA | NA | TGTGCCAGCAGCCAACCCGACGGGTACAATGAGCAGTTCTTC | CASSQPDGYNEQFF
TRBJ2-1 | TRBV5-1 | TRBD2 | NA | TGCGCCAGCAGCTTGGCGGGACTAGCGTCCTACAATGAGCAGTTCTTC | CASSLAGLASYNEQFF
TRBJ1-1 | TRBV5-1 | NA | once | TGCGCCAGCAGCTTCGGGGCTGAAGCTTTCTTT | CASSFGAEAFF
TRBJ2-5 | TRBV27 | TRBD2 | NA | TGTGCCGCGGGGGGGCTCGGATTTGGGGAGACCCAGTACTTC | CAAGGLGFGETQYF
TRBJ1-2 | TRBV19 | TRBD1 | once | TGTGCCAGTAGTTCGAGGGGGACAGACTATGGCTACACCTTC | CASSSRGTDYGYTF
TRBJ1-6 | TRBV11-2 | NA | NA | TGTGCCAGCAGCTTCAACAGGGACGGAAGGTCACCCCTCCACTTT | CASSFNRDGRSPLHF
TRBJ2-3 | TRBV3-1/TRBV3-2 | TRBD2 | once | TGTGCCAGCAGCCAACCTGAGGCGGGAGGCCTTCATACGCAGTATTTT | CASSQPEAGGLHTQYF
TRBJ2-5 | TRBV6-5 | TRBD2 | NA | TGTGCCAGCAGTTACAGTCTAGCGGGGCAGACCCAGTACTTC | CASSYSLAGQTQYF
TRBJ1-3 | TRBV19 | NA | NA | TGTGCCAGTAGTTTGGGGCGCTCTGGAAACACCATATATTTT | CASSLGRSGNTIYF
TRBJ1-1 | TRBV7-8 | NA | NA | TGTGCCAGCAGCTTAGTTTGGGGAGGGACTGAAGCTTTCTTT | CASSLVWGGTEAFF
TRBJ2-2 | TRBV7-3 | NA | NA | TGTGCCAGCAGCTTACAACTGGGCCCGAACACCGGGGAGCTGTTTTTT | CASSLQLGPNTGELFF
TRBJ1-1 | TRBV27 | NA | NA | TGTGCCAGCAGCTCACAGGGAACCACTGAAGCTTTCTTT | CASSSQGTTEAFF
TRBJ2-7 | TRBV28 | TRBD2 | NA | TGTGCCAGCACCTCCACCCGGGGGGATTCCTACGAGCAGTACTTC | CASTSTRGDSYEQYF
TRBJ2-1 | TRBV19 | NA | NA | TGTGCCAGTAGTTCCTCGACAAACAATGAGCAGTTCTTC | CASSSSTNNEQFF
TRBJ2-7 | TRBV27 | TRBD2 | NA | TGTGCCAGCAGTTTTCTGGCGGGGGGCGACCACTACGAGCAGTACTTC | CASSFLAGGDHYEQYF
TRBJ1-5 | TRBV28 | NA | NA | TGTGCCAGCAGTCCCACCGGGGGATATAGCAATCAGCCCCAGCATTTT | CASSPTGGYSNQPQHF
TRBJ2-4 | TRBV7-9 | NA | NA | TGTGCCAGCAGTGGACAGAAAAACATTCAGTACTTC | CASSGQKNIQYF
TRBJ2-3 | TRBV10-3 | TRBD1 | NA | TGTGCCATCAGGACCGACAGGGACCGCACAGATACGCAGTATTTT | CAIRTDRDRTDTQYF
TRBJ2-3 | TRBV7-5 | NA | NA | TGTGCCAGAAGCTTAGCGAAGGACGAGCGGGAGGCCCCATGCACAGATACGCAGTATTTT | CARSLAKDEREAPCTDTQYF
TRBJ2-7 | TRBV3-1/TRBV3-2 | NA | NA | TGTGCCAGCAGCCCGGGAGAAGGGGCCTACGAGCAGTACTTC | CASSPGEGAYEQYF
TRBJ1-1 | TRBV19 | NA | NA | TGTGCTTGGGTCAGGGTGAACACTGAAGCTTTCTTT | CAWVRVNTEAFF
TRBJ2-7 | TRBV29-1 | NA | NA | TGCAGCGTTGTTGCTAATGGCTACGAGCAGTACTTC | CSVVANGYEQYF
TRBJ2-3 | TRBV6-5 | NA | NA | TGTGCCAGCAGTTACCGGTCTAGCCCGGCAGATACGCAGTATTTT | CASSYRSSPADTQYF
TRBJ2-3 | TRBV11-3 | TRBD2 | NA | TGTGCCAGCAGCGACCCGGGACTACACTCTGGGGGTACGCAGTATTTT | CASSDPGLHSGGTQYF
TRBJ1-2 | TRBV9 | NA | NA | TGTGCCAGCAGCGTAGCTGCTTCGGGGGGCTCGGATGGCTACACCTTC | CASSVAASGGSDGYTF
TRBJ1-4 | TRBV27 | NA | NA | TGTGCCAGCAGTTTATACCGCGACGGGAGAAAACTGTTTTTT | CASSLYRDGRKLFF
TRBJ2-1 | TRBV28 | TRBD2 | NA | TGTGCCAGCAGTTTAGGCGGGAGTTCCTACAATGAGCAGTTCTTC | CASSLGGSSYNEQFF
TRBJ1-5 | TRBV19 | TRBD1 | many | TGTGCCAGTAGCGTAACAGGGGCTGGGCAGCCCCAGCATTTT | CASSVTGAGQPQHF
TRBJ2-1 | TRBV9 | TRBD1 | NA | TGTGCCAGCAGTGTGACAGGGGACAGCTCCTACAATGAGCAGTTCTTC | CASSVTGDSSYNEQFF
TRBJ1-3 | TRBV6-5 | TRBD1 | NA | TGTGCCAGCAGTCGGACAGGCGGCCCTGGAAACACCATATATTTT | CASSRTGGPGNTIYF
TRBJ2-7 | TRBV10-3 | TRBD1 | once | TGTGCCATCAGTGATCACGGACAGGGATATGGCGAGCAGTACTTC | CAISDHGQGYGEQYF
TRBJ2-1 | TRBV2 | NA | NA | TGTGCCAGCAGTGGCGGAAATGCCTACAATGAGCAGTTCTTC | CASSGGNAYNEQFF
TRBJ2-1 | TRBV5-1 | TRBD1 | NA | TGCGCCAGCAGCTATGGGACAGGGGATAGGGTCAATGAGCAGTTCTTC | CASSYGTGDRVNEQFF
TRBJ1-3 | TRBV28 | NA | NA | TGTGCCAGCAGTTTCACAGGGAGAAGGAGCGGAAACACCATATATTTT | CASSFTGRRSGNTIYF
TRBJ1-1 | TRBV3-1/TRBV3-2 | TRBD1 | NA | TGTGCCAGCAGCCCCTCGACAGGGGACGCTGAAGCTTTCTTT | CASSPSTGDAEAFF
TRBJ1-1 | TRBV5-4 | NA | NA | TGTGCCAGCAGCCGAGGCGGGGTCCAAGGGCACACTGAAGCTTTCTTT | CASSRGGVQGHTEAFF
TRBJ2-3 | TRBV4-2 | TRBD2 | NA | TGTGCCAGCAGCCTATCCGCCGGGGGGGAAGGCACAGATACGCAGTATTTT | CASSLSAGGEGTDTQYF
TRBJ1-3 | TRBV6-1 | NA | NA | TGTGCCAGCAGTGAAGCGCCGGGGAGCACTGGAAACACCATATATTTT | CASSEAPGSTGNTIYF
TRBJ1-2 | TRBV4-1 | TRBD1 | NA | TGCGCCAGCAGCCGTACAGGGGGCGCACCCTATGGCTACACCTTC | CASSRTGGAPYGYTF
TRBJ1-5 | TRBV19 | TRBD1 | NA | TGTGCCAGCCAGGGACAGGGATATCAGCCCCAGCATTTT | CASQGQGYQPQHF
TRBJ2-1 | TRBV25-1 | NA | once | TGTGCCAGCAGTGAATTTGAGGGTACGTGGAATGAGCAGTTCTTC | CASSEFEGTWNEQFF
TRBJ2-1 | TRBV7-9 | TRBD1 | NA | TGTGCCAGCAGCACCACAGGGGCGTCCTACAATGAGCAGTTCTTC | CASSTTGASYNEQFF
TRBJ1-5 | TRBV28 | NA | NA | TGTGCCAGCAGTTTCGGGGGGGTCAATCAGCCCCAGCATTTT | CASSFGGVNQPQHF
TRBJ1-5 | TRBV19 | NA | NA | TGTGCCAGTAGTGCGGGGGTGTCGGGTCAGCCCCAGCATTTT | CASSAGVSGQPQHF
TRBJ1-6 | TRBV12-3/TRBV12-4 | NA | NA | TGTGCCAGCGGTACCGGACAAAATTCACCCCTCCACTTT | CASGTGQNSPLHF
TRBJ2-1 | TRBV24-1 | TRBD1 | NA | TGTGCCACCAGTGGGAAACCGGGACAGTCCTACAATGAGCAGTTCTTC | CATSGKPGQSYNEQFF
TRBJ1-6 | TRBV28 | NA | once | TGTGCCAGCAGTTCCCCAATCTCACCCCTCCACTTT | CASSSPISPLHF
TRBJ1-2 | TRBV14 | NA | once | TGTGCCAGCAGCCAAATGGGAGGCAGCACGAACTATGGCTACACCTTC | CASSQMGGSTNYGYTF
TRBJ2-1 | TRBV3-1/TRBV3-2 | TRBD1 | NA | TGTGCCAGCAGCCAAGGGACAGGGCCCCCCTACAATGAGCAGTTCTTC | CASSQGTGPPYNEQFF
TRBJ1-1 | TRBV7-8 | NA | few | TGTGCCAGCAGCTTAGCTGGGAGTTTGAACACTGAAGCTTTCTTT | CASSLAGSLNTEAFF
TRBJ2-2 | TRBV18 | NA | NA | TGTGCCAGCTCACCGCCGACAGGTTGGAGCACCGGGGAGCTGTTTTTT | CASSPPTGWSTGELFF